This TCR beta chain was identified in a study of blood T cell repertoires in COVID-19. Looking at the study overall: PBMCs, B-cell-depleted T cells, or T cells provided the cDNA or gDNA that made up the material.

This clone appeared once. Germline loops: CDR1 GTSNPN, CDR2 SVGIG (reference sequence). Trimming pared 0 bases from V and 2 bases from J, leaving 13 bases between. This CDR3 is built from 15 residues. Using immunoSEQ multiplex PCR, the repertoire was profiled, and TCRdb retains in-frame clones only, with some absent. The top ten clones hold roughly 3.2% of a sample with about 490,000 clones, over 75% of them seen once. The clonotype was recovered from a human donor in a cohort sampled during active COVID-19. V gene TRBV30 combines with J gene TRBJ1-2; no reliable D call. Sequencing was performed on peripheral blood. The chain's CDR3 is CAWSVRGGGNYGYTF. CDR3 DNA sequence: TGTGCCTGGAGTGTACGGGGTGGCGGGAACTATGGCTACACCTTC.